The next 27 T cell receptor beta chains were all read from a single sample in a study of T cell changes during pregnancy in multiple sclerosis. Sequencing was performed with immunoSEQ multiplex PCR; in TCRdb, only in-frame clones are kept and a portion is missing. The table records about 52,000 clones, just over 90% of them present only once. Sequencing was performed on CD4+ T cells from peripheral blood mononuclear cells, taken before pregnancy. The receptors were gathered from a female donor with multiple sclerosis, enrolled in a pregnancy study.

This clone appeared a single time. The CDR3 sequence: CASSGMLGQGFYGYTF. Here the CDR3 DNA reads TGTGCCAGCAGTGGCATGCTAGGACAGGGGTTCTATGGCTACACCTTC. The chain is built from TRBV2 and TRBJ1-2; 9 bases match TRBD1. With 4 bases clipped from V and 4 bases from J, the junction kept 10 bases outside the gene matches. The CDR3 covers 16 residues. Germline V gene data show CDR1 as SNHLY and CDR2 as FYNNEI. Based on the CDR3 plus reference TRBV2 and TRBJ1-2, the full variable domain is EPEVTQTPSHQVTQMGQEVILRCVPISNHLYFYWYRQILGQKVEFLVSFYNNEISEKSEIFDDQFSVERPDGSNFTLKIRSTKLEDSAMYFCASSGMLGQGFYGYTFGSGTRLTVV.

The rearrangement links TRBV6-6 to TRBJ1-1, with 8 bases that match TRBD1. Trimming cost V 4 bases and J 11 bases; bases outside gene matches: 9. The CDR3 runs 13 residues. Germline CDR1 reads MNHNY; CDR2 reads SVGAGI (reference sequence). The CDR3 coding sequence is TGTGCCAGCAGTTTATACCCGGGACAGGACGCTTTCTTT. Translated, it gives CASSLYPGQDAFF.

The chain combines TRBV6-1 with TRBJ1-5; TRBD1 aligns across 7 bases. Losses at the gene ends were 6 bases for V and 3 bases for J; bases not matched to a gene: 8. The germline V gene encodes CDR1 MNHNS and CDR2 SASEGT. The CDR3 length is 15 residues. The CDR3 region is CASSLGGTVNQPQHF. CDR3 DNA: TGTGCCAGCAGCCTAGGGGGCACAGTCAATCAGCCCCAGCATTTT.

The chain joins TRBV19 to TRBJ1-2; no reliable D call. The V end was cut by 3 bases, the J end by 0 bases, with 14 bases between. The length of the CDR3 is 16 residues. Germline CDR1 and CDR2: LNHDA and SQIVND (reference sequence). For the CDR3, the DNA is TGTGCCAGTAGTATTCGTGGGCAGGATACTAACTATGGCTACACCTTC. Translating gives CASSIRGQDTNYGYTF.

The J gene is TRBJ2-1, the V gene TRBV4-2; a weak D match, TRBD1 (5 bases). The germline CDR1 and CDR2 sequences are LGHNA and YNFKEQ. V was shortened by 1 base and J by 7 bases, with 11 bases between the two germline ends. This CDR3 is built from 14 residues. CDR3 nucleotides: TGTGCCAGCAGCCAAGGGGGCGCCGAGAATGAGCAGTTCTTC. Translating it yields CASSQGGAENEQFF.

This clone was seen only once. The chain employs TRBV28 and TRBJ1-5; 10 nucleotides match TRBD1. Unmatched junction bases numbered 7, after V lost 6 bases and J lost 5 bases. Germline CDR1 and CDR2: MDHEN and SYDVKM. This CDR3 comprises 15 residues. The DNA of the CDR3 is TGTGCCAGCAGGGATTATGACAGGGGGCATCAGCCCCAGCATTTT. It encodes CASRDYDRGHQPQHF.

The chain joins TRBV5-1 to TRBJ1-3, with TRBD1 identical over 8 bases. Germline lookup yields CDR1 SGHRS and CDR2 YFSETQ. This CDR3 is 16 amino acids long. V trimming: 4 bases; J trimming: 4 bases; junction bases outside the gene matches: 10. CDR3 nucleotides: TGCGCCAGCAGCGTTGGGCAGGGGGCGATCGGAAACACCATATATTTT. Translated, it gives CASSVGQGAIGNTIYF.

The chain has TRBV6-1 and TRBJ1-1, with 7 bases that match TRBD1. CDR3 size: 16 residues. From germline, CDR1 is MNHNS and CDR2 SASEGT. V gave up 0 bases and J gave up 5 bases; unmatched junction bases: 9. CDR3 amino acids: CASSEAGEGAVTEAFF. The DNA of the CDR3 is TGTGCCAGCAGTGAAGCTGGTGAGGGGGCGGTTACTGAAGCTTTCTTT.

The chain joins TRBV19 to TRBJ1-4, with a possible D match to TRBD1 (6 bases). Per germline, CDR1 LNHDA and CDR2 SQIVND (reference sequence). The CDR3 has 14 residues. The V and J ends lost 6 bases and 6 bases respectively, with 14 bases between them. The CDR3 loop reads CASRNMAGDEKLFF. In DNA, the CDR3 is TGTGCCAGTAGGAATATGGCAGGGGATGAAAAACTGTTTTTT.

The chain couples TRBV19 to TRBJ2-7; TRBD2 agrees at 10 bases. Per the germline V gene, CDR1 is LNHDA and CDR2 is SQIVND (reference sequence). CDR3 size: 14 residues. J was trimmed by 7 bases and V by 8 bases; bases with no gene match: 11. The CDR3 here is CASGSSGRREEQYF. The CDR3 DNA reads TGTGCCAGTGGATCTAGCGGGAGAAGAGAGGAGCAGTACTTC.

This sequence joins TRBV21-1 and TRBJ1-2. TRBV21-1 is deemed a pseudogene. This CDR3 has 15 residues. DNA for the CDR3: TGTGCCAGCAGCAAAACGTCGGCGGGTTGCTATGGCTACACCTTC. Its translation: CASSKTSAGCYGYTF.

This rearrangement joins TRBV28 to TRBJ2-2, with 9 nucleotides matching TRBD1. V trimming: 2 bases; J trimming: 3 bases; junction bases outside the gene matches: 7. Germline CDR1 reads MDHEN; CDR2 reads SYDVKM. The CDR3 covers 17 residues. DNA for the CDR3: TGTGCCAGCAGTTTACCTACAGGGGGCGCCGACACCGGGGAGCTGTTTTTT. Its translation is CASSLPTGGADTGELFF.

The chain uses TRBV5-1 and TRBJ2-7; D is possibly TRBD2 (6 bases). Germline assignment: CDR1 SGHRS and CDR2 YFSETQ. The CDR3 length is 15 residues. V dropped 6 bases and J dropped 0 bases, with 16 bases sitting between them. The CDR3 spells CASTLGTLRSYEQYF. CDR3 nucleotides: TGCGCCAGCACCCTTGGGACTCTTCGCTCCTACGAGCAGTACTTC.

V is TRBV2 and J is TRBJ2-3; TRBD2 is a possible D gene (6 bases). This CDR3 spans 14 amino acids. The ends were cut back, 4 bases at V and 2 bases at J, with 10 bases in the middle. The germline CDR1 and CDR2 sequences are SNHLY and FYNNEI. The CDR3 region has the DNA TGTGCCAGCAGTGGCGGCGGGGTCACAGATACGCAGTATTTT. Residues: CASSGGGVTDTQYF.

V usage is TRBV5-1 and J usage is TRBJ2-7, with TRBD2 matching over 12 bases. Trimming removed 4 bases from V and 5 bases from J; junction bases left unmatched: 7. This CDR3 region has 15 residues. Germline V CDR1 and CDR2: SGHRS, YFSETQ. The DNA of the CDR3 is TGCGCCAGCAGCCCAGGACTAGCGGGACTCCACGAGCAGTACTTC. Protein product: CASSPGLAGLHEQYF.

About this clone: This CDR3 is also generated by other DNA sequences in the sample. V and J are TRBV11-3 and TRBJ2-1, with 8 bases fitting TRBD2. Germline CDR1 SGHNT, CDR2 YENEEA. V lost 5 bases, J lost 7 bases, and 10 bases stayed unmatched. The CDR3 extends over 15 amino acids. CDR3 coding DNA: TGTGCCAGCAGCCTTTCCGGGAGGGCCGATAATGAGCAGTTCTTC. It translates to CASSLSGRADNEQFF.

The rearrangement uses TRBV9 and TRBJ2-1, with 9 bases that match TRBD2. This CDR3 is 20 amino acids long. V was pared by 1 base and J by 9 bases, with 23 bases of the junction left unmatched. CDR1 and CDR2 (germline): SGDLS, YYNGEE. Here the CDR3 DNA reads TGTGCCAGCAGCGTACAGTATAGAAGTGGCGCGGGAGGGCCTCCCGGTGAGCAGTTCTTC. It encodes CASSVQYRSGAGGPPGEQFF. Complete variable domain (other parts from reference TRBV9 and TRBJ2-1): DSGVTQTPKHLITATGQRVTLRCSPRSGDLSVYWYQQSLDQGLQFLIQYYNGEERAKGNILERFSAQQFPDLHSELNLSSLELGDSALYFCASSVQYRSGAGGPPGEQFFGPGTRLTVL.

The V and J genes are TRBV19 and TRBJ2-3, with TRBD2 identical over 9 bases. The length of the CDR3 is 16 residues. Germline CDR1 and CDR2: LNHDA and SQIVND (reference sequence). V shed 3 bases, J shed 4 bases, and the junction held 8 bases outside the gene matches. Written as DNA, the CDR3 is TGTGCCAGTAGTATTACTAGCGGGTGGGTAGCAGATACGCAGTATTTT. Translating it yields CASSITSGWVADTQYF.

V usage is TRBV28 and J usage is TRBJ1-5; D is unresolved. V shed 5 bases and J shed 4 bases, with 21 bases lying between them. Germline values: CDR1 MDHEN, CDR2 SYDVKM. The CDR3 sequence is 17 residues long. CDR3 amino acids: CASSPSASSGRNQPQHF. The CDR3 DNA reads TGTGCCAGCAGTCCTTCTGCCTCGAGTGGTAGAAATCAGCCCCAGCATTTT.

The V and J genes are TRBV28 and TRBJ1-1; D is ambiguous. This CDR3 comprises 14 residues. CDR1 is MDHEN, CDR2 SYDVKM, per germline. With 4 bases removed from V and 0 bases from J, the gap between germline ends came to 9 bases. The chain's CDR3 is CASSSTGMNTEAFF. CDR3 DNA: TGTGCCAGCAGTTCGACTGGAATGAACACTGAAGCTTTCTTT. Full variable domain (outside the CDR3, taken from reference TRBV28 and TRBJ1-1): DVKVTQSSRYLVKRTGEKVFLECVQDMDHENMFWYRQDPGLGLRLIYFSYDVKMKEKGDIPEGYSVSREKKERFSLILESASTNQTSMYLCASSSTGMNTEAFFGQGTRLTVV.

The rearrangement joins TRBV7-2 to TRBJ2-1; 9 bases agree with TRBD2. The CDR3 contains 16 residues. Germline loops: CDR1 SGHTA, CDR2 FQGNSA. The trim removed 5 bases at V and 7 bases at J, leaving 12 bases unmatched. Written as DNA, the CDR3 is TGTGCCAGCAGCGGAGGAGTCGGACTAGCGAGGAATGAGCAGTTCTTC. Amino acids: CASSGGVGLARNEQFF.

The rearrangement joins TRBV5-1 to TRBJ2-7; 8 bases agree with TRBD2. The CDR3 has 16 residues. After removal of 2 bases from V and 3 bases from J, the junction contained 10 bases not matched to a gene. Germline V CDR1 and CDR2: SGHRS, YFSETQ. CDR3 protein: CASSFRGPAGVYEQYF. CDR3 bases: TGCGCCAGCAGCTTTAGGGGTCCAGCGGGGGTCTACGAGCAGTACTTC.

CDR3 region: CASSVDLTGLYGYTF. The CDR3 DNA reads TGTGCCAGCAGCGTAGATTTGACAGGGTTGTATGGCTACACCTTC. The rearrangement links TRBV9 to TRBJ1-2, with 7 bases that match TRBD1. After removal of 0 bases from V and 5 bases from J, the junction contained 7 bases not matched to a gene. There are 15 residues in the CDR3. The germline gives CDR1 SGDLS, CDR2 YYNGEE. Drawing the rest from reference TRBV9 and TRBJ1-2, the complete variable domain is DSGVTQTPKHLITATGQRVTLRCSPRSGDLSVYWYQQSLDQGLQFLIQYYNGEERAKGNILERFSAQQFPDLHSELNLSSLELGDSALYFCASSVDLTGLYGYTFGSGTRLTVV.

The chain carries TRBV30 and TRBJ1-1; maybe TRBD1 (6 bases). Trimming shortened V by 3 bases and J by 4 bases, and 18 bases separated the two germline ends. In germline, CDR1 is GTSNPN, CDR2 SVGIG (reference sequence). This CDR3 region has 15 residues. The CDR3 reads CAWSPLQGFGTEAFF. For the CDR3, the DNA is TGTGCCTGGAGCCCACTACAGGGATTTGGCACTGAAGCTTTCTTT.

This sequence joins TRBV9 and TRBJ2-5, with TRBD2 matching 12 bases. In germline, CDR1 is SGDLS, CDR2 YYNGEE. J gave up 2 bases and V 4 bases, and 3 bases lay outside the gene matches. The CDR3 extends over 15 amino acids. Written as DNA, the CDR3 is TGTGCCAGCAGCCCTAGCGGGAGGGATCAAGAGACCCAGTACTTC. As protein: CASSPSGRDQETQYF. The full variable domain, rest sourced from reference TRBV9 and TRBJ2-5, is DSGVTQTPKHLITATGQRVTLRCSPRSGDLSVYWYQQSLDQGLQFLIQYYNGEERAKGNILERFSAQQFPDLHSELNLSSLELGDSALYFCASSPSGRDQETQYFGPGTRLLVL.

The chain uses TRBV27 and TRBJ2-7; D not certain. The length of the CDR3 is 13 residues. Looked up from germline, CDR1 is MNHEY and CDR2 is SMNVEV (reference sequence). Trimming removed 0 bases at V and 5 bases at J, with 8 bases between. The CDR3 sequence: CASSLSSLHEQYF. The CDR3 nucleotides read TGTGCCAGCAGTTTATCGTCCCTCCACGAGCAGTACTTC.

The chain links TRBV5-4 to TRBJ2-5; 9 bases match TRBD1. Germline CDR1 reads SGHNT; CDR2 reads YYREEE (reference sequence). V lost 4 bases to trimming and J lost 7 bases; unmatched junction nucleotides: 14. CDR3 length equals 16 residues. The CDR3 loop is CASSRTGGVSRGTQYF. Here the CDR3 DNA reads TGTGCCAGCAGCCGTACAGGGGGCGTTAGCCGGGGGACCCAGTACTTC. Together with reference TRBV5-4 and TRBJ2-5, the CDR3 gives the full variable domain: ETGVTQSPTHLIKTRGQQVTLRCSSQSGHNTVSWYQQALGQGPQFIFQYYREEENGRGNFPPRFSGLQFPNYSSELNVNALELDDSALYLCASSRTGGVSRGTQYFGPGTRLLVL.